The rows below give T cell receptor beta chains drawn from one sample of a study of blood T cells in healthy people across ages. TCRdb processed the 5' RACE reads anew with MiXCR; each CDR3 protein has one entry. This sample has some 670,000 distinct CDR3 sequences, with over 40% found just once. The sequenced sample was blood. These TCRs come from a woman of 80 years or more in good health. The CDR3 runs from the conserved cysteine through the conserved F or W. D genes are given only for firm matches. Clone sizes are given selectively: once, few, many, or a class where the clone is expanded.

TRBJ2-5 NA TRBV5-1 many TGCGCCAGCAACGATGGGTTGGAGACCCAGTACTTC CASNDGLETQYF
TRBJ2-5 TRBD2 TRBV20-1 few TGCAGTGCTTTCAGCGGGAGTATCGGTGAGCAGTACTTC CSAFSGSIGEQYF
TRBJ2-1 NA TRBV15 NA TGTGCCACCAGCAGCAGACCCGGGCCCCATTTTAGTTACTATGAGCAGTTCTTC CATSSRPGPHFSYYEQFF
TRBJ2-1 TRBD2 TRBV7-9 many TGTGCCAGCAACAACGGGGCGGGGGAATCCTACAATGAGCAGTTCTTC CASNNGAGESYNEQFF
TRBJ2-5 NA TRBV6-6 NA TGTGCCAGCGTCCGAGGCGGGACCCAGTACTTC CASVRGGTQYF
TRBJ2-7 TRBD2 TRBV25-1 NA TGTGCCAGCAGTCACGGGACTAGCGGGGCTAACGAGCAGTACTTC CASSHGTSGANEQYF
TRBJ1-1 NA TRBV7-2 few TGTGCCAGCAGCTTAGCTCGTACGGCCCACGGGGCTTTCTTT CASSLARTAHGAFF
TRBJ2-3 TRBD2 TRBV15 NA TGTGCCACCAGCAGCGGGAGGGCCGGCCCAGATACGCAGTATTTT CATSSGRAGPDTQYF
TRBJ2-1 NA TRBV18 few TGTGCCAGCTCACCGGATGAGAGCTCCTACAATGAGCAGTTCTTC CASSPDESSYNEQFF
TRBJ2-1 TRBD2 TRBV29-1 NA TGCAAAGGGACTAGCGGGGGAAGTGGTGAGCAGTTCTTC CKGTSGGSGEQFF
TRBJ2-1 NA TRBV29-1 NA TGCAGCGTTGTAGGATTAGGACACCAAGAGAATGAGCAGTTCTTC CSVVGLGHQENEQFF
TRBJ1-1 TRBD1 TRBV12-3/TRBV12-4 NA TGTGCCAGCAGTCCAGGGACAGGGGGCGGTACTGAAGCTTTCTTT CASSPGTGGGTEAFF
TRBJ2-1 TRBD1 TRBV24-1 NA TGTGCCACCAGGGGAACAGGGGACAAGGAGCAGTTCTTC CATRGTGDKEQFF
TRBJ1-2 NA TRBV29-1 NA TGCAGCGTTGAAGATCAAGGAGATGGCTACACCTTC CSVEDQGDGYTF
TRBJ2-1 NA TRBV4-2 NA TGTGCCAGCAGCCAAGAAGGATTCTGGGGTGAGCAGTTCTTC CASSQEGFWGEQFF
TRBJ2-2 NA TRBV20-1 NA TGCAGTGCTAGAGATCGCGGCGCTGCAATCATCAGGGAGGAGCTGTTTTTT CSARDRGAAIIREELFF
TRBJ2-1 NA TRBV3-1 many TGTGCCAGCGCGGGTGGGGCTAGGAAGAATGAGCAGTTCTTC CASAGGARKNEQFF
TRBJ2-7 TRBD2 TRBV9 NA TGTGCCAACAGCGGGAGAGTTTCCTCCTACAATGAGCAGTACTTC CANSGRVSSYNEQYF
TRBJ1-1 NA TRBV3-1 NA TGTGCCAGCAGCCGCCTGGAGTCGAACACTGAAGCTTTCTTT CASSRLESNTEAFF
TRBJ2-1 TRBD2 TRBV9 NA TGTGCCAGCAGCCCCCGGACTAGCGGGGTAGGGGAGCAGTTCTTC CASSPRTSGVGEQFF
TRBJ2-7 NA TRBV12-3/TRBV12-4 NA TGTGCCAGCAGCCGGGCAGGCGGAGACGAGCAGTACTTC CASSRAGGDEQYF
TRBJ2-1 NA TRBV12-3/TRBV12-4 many TGTGCCAGCAGTCGAGGGGCCAATGAGCAGTTCTTC CASSRGANEQFF
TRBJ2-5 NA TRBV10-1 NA TGCGCCAGCAGTGAGGCAAGGGATGGAGATACCCAGTACTTC CASSEARDGDTQYF
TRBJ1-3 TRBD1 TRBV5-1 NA TGCGCCAGCAGCCTAGACGGGACAGCAAGAAACACCATATATTTT CASSLDGTARNTIYF
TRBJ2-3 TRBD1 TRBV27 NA TGTGCCAGCAGTCCAACGAAGGCGACAGGGCGCACAGATACGCAGTATTTT CASSPTKATGRTDTQYF
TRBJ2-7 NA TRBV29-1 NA TGCAGCGCCCAGGGGGGCAGGGGCCCAACCTACGAGCAGTACTTC CSAQGGRGPTYEQYF
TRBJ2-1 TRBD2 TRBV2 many TGTGCCAGCAGAGCTGGGACTAGCGGGAAATATGAGCAGTTCTTC CASRAGTSGKYEQFF
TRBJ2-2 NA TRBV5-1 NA TGCGCCAGCAGCTTGGAAGCGGACGGGGAGCTGTTTTTT CASSLEADGELFF
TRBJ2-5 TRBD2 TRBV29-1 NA TGCAGCGTTGGGACTAGCGGAGTAGGGGAGCAGTACTTC CSVGTSGVGEQYF
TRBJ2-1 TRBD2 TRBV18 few TGTGCCAGCTCACCCCCCGGACTAGCGGAAAACATTGGGCAGTTCTTC CASSPPGLAENIGQFF
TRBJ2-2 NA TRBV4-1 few TGCGCCAGCAGAACTTACACCGGGGAGCTGTTTTTT CASRTYTGELFF
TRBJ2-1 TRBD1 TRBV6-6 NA TGTGCCAGTCACAGGGGGCGAGAGCAGTTCTTC CASHRGREQFF
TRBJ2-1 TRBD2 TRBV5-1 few TGCGCCAGCAGCTTGGCCGGTAGCGGGCGTCCCTACAATGAGCAGTTCTTC CASSLAGSGRPYNEQFF